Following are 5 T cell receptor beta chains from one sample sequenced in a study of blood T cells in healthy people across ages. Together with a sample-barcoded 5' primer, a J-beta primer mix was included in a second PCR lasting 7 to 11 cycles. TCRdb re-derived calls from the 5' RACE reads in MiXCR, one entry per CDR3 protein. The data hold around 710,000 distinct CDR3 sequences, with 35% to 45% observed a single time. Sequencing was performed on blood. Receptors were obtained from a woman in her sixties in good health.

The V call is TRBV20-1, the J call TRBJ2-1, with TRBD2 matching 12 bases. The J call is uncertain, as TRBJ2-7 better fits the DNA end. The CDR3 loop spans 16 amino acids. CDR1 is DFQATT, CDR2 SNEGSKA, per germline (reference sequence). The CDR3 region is CSATSGGASSYNEQYF. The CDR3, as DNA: TGCAGTGCTACTAGCGGGGGGGCTTCCTCCTACAATGAGCAGTACTTC.

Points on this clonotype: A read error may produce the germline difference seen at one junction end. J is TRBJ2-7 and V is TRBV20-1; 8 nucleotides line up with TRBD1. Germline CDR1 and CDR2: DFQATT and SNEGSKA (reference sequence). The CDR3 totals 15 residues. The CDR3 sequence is CSARTYRGASYELYF. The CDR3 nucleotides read TGCAGTGCTAGAACCTACAGGGGGGCCTCCTACGAGCTGTACTTC.

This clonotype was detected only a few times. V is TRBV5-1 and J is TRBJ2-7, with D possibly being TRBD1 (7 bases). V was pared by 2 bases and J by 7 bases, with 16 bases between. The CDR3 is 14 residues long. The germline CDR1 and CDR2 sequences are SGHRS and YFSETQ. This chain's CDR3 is CASSFGTRGEEQYF. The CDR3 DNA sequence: TGCGCCAGCAGCTTTGGAACCAGGGGGGAAGAGCAGTACTTC.

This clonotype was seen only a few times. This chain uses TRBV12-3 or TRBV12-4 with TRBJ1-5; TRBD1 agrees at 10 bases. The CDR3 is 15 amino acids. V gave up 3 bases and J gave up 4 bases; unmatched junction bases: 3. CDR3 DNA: TGTGCCAGCAGTTTCAGACAGGGGGCGAATCAGCCCCAGCATTTT. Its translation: CASSFRQGANQPQHF.

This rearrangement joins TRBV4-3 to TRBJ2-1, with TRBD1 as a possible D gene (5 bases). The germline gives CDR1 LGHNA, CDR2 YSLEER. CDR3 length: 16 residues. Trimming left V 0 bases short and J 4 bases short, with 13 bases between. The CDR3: CASSQDQGLGYNEQFF. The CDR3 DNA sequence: TGCGCCAGCAGCCAAGATCAGGGCTTGGGGTACAATGAGCAGTTCTTC.